This record concerns one T cell receptor beta chain sequence. Antigen: not known. Amplification used 60 Vbeta primers and 13 Jbeta primers. The assay was immunoSEQ multiplex PCR, and TCRdb's table has in-frame clones only and misses some. Its clone listing holds about 140,000 clones. This specimen belongs to a study of cytomegalovirus exposure and HLA in healthy donors. Overall study findings and caveats: An analysis was carried out later, and it reportedly showed fewer N-insertions in an Asian-associated ancestry cluster than the approximately 610-donor mean.

The germline CDR1 and CDR2 sequences are LNHNV and YYDKDF (reference sequence). V lost 1 base and J 3 bases, leaving 12 bases between the germline ends. This CDR3 contains 15 residues. Sequenced: PBMCs. This chain uses TRBV15 with TRBJ1-2; D might be TRBD1 (6 bases). This TCR derives from a male donor in good health and CMV-seronegative. CDR3 sequence reads: CATSRVAGADYGYTF. CDR3 nucleotide sequence: TGTGCCACCAGCAGAGTAGCAGGGGCGGACTATGGCTACACCTTC.